A selection of T cell receptor beta chains follows, all from one sample in a study of cytomegalovirus exposure and HLA in healthy donors. TCRdb keeps only in-frame clones here, not all; method: immunoSEQ multiplex PCR. The table records approximately 260,000 clones, approximately 84% of them present only once. The sample was PBMCs. The receptors derive from a woman aged 35 to 49 in good health and CMV-seropositive. Both conserved end residues are part of each CDR3. D genes are given only for firm matches. Some rows mark clone size as missing; the rest say once, few, many or name a class of expanded clone.

clone size: -
V gene: TRBV7-8
D gene: -
J gene: TRBJ1-3
CDR3 DNA: TGTGCCAGCTCTATTTCACAGGACCGGAACACCATATATTTT
CDR3 protein: CASSISQDRNTIYF

clone size: -
V gene: TRBV15
D gene: -
J gene: TRBJ2-2
CDR3 DNA: TGTGCCACCAGCAGAGAGCGGGACACCGGGGAGCTGTTTTTT
CDR3 protein: CATSRERDTGELFF

clone size: -
V gene: TRBV7-9
D gene: -
J gene: TRBJ1-4
CDR3 DNA: TGTGCCAGCAGCTTATACGCGGCAACTAATGAAAAACTGTTTTTT
CDR3 protein: CASSLYAATNEKLFF

clone size: once
V gene: TRBV4-1
D gene: -
J gene: TRBJ1-4
CDR3 DNA: TGCGCCAGCAGCCAAAAGGTACAGTCGTCGGGGTTTGAAAAACTGTTTTTT
CDR3 protein: CASSQKVQSSGFEKLFF

clone size: -
V gene: TRBV11-1
D gene: -
J gene: TRBJ1-2
CDR3 DNA: TGTGCCAGCAGCCCCACTGGAGAGGACTATGGCTACACCTTC
CDR3 protein: CASSPTGEDYGYTF

clone size: once
V gene: TRBV27
D gene: TRBD1
J gene: TRBJ2-7
CDR3 DNA: TGTGCCAGTGGGCCATGGACAGGGCATTACGAGCAGTACTTC
CDR3 protein: CASGPWTGHYEQYF

clone size: -
V gene: TRBV30
D gene: -
J gene: TRBJ2-7
CDR3 DNA: TGTGCCTGGAGTCCCCCAGGGCTGAGCTACGAGCAGTACTTC
CDR3 protein: CAWSPPGLSYEQYF

clone size: -
V gene: TRBV5-1
D gene: TRBD1
J gene: TRBJ1-1
CDR3 DNA: TGCGCCAGCAGCTTGGGCCCTCGGACAGGGGACACTGAAGCTTTCTTT
CDR3 protein: CASSLGPRTGDTEAFF

clone size: -
V gene: TRBV5-6
D gene: -
J gene: TRBJ1-5
CDR3 DNA: TGTGCCAGCAGCTTGGAGGGGGTGCGGCAGCCCCAGCATTTT
CDR3 protein: CASSLEGVRQPQHF

clone size: -
V gene: TRBV7-9
D gene: TRBD2
J gene: TRBJ2-2
CDR3 DNA: TGTTCCAGCAGGGGTAGCGGGGGATCCGGGGAGCTGTTTTTT
CDR3 protein: CSSRGSGGSGELFF

clone size: -
V gene: TRBV18
D gene: -
J gene: TRBJ1-2
CDR3 DNA: TGTGCCAGCTCACTCCCGAGTAGTGGCTACACCTTC
CDR3 protein: CASSLPSSGYTF

clone size: few
V gene: TRBV27
D gene: TRBD2
J gene: TRBJ2-1
CDR3 DNA: TGTGCCAGCAGTACTCGGGCTAGCGGGCTCCTAGGGAATGAGCAGTTCTTC
CDR3 protein: CASSTRASGLLGNEQFF

clone size: -
V gene: TRBV6-5
D gene: TRBD2
J gene: TRBJ2-7
CDR3 DNA: TGTGCCAGCACCCCAGCGGGGGGTAAAGACTACGAGCAGTACTTC
CDR3 protein: CASTPAGGKDYEQYF

clone size: -
V gene: TRBV11-1
D gene: -
J gene: TRBJ1-1
CDR3 DNA: TGTGCCAGCAGCTTAGCACGGCGGATGAACACTGAAGCTTTCTTT
CDR3 protein: CASSLARRMNTEAFF

clone size: -
V gene: TRBV7-2
D gene: -
J gene: TRBJ1-5
CDR3 DNA: TGTGCCAGCAGCTTAACTAATCAGCCCCAGCATTTT
CDR3 protein: CASSLTNQPQHF

clone size: -
V gene: TRBV4-3
D gene: TRBD1
J gene: TRBJ2-7
CDR3 DNA: TGCGCCAGCAGCCAATTGACAGGGGAATCATACGAGCAGTACTTC
CDR3 protein: CASSQLTGESYEQYF